Sequencing of this T cell receptor (beta chain) was carried out in a study of technical replicates of blood from a few donors. For this clone: At the DNA level, this CDR3 is encoded by other sequences in the same sample as well.

This CDR3 has 13 residues. The junction had 0 bases not matched to a gene; V was cut back by 0 bases and J by 5 bases. Germline-derived CDR1 and CDR2 are SGHRS and YFSETQ. Profiled with immunoSEQ multiplex PCR; TCRdb holds only in-frame clones, not every one. The sample comprises around 79,000 clones, approximately 94% of which are singletons, and just over 0.25% rests with the top ten. The chain carries TRBV5-1 and TRBJ1-2, with 8 positions matching TRBD1. Sequencing was performed on T cells isolated from PBMCs. The sequence was obtained from a human donor in good health. The CDR3 here is CASSLDRGYGYTF. The CDR3, as DNA: TGCGCCAGCAGCTTGGACAGGGGGTATGGCTACACCTTC.